Below, 11 T cell receptor beta chains from the same sample are listed, as sequenced in a study of blood T cell repertoires in COVID-19. Produced via immunoSEQ multiplex PCR; TCRdb's table is partial and in-frame only. Here the sample spans about 140,000 clones, just under 90% being singletons. The sample was peripheral blood. The receptors here all came from a woman aged 40 to 49 with acute or convalescent COVID-19.

The V and J genes are TRBV27 and TRBJ2-1; no definite D call. Trimming took 5 bases from V and 5 from J, leaving 4 bases between them. This CDR3 region has 11 residues. Germline assignment: CDR1 MNHEY and CDR2 SMNVEV (reference sequence). CDR3 protein: CASSRDNEQFF. The CDR3, as DNA: TGTGCCAGCAGTAGAGACAATGAGCAGTTCTTC.

The gene calls are TRBV7-9 and TRBJ2-5; 8 bases agree with TRBD1. CDR1 is SEHNR and CDR2 is FQNEAQ in the germline V gene (reference sequence). Germline trimming cut 2 bases from V and 5 bases from J; bases unmatched to any gene: 7. The CDR3 length is 15 residues. The CDR3 region has the DNA TGTGCCAGCAGCTTAACCAGGGGGCGGCTTGAGACCCAGTACTTC. It translates to CASSLTRGRLETQYF.

J is TRBJ1-5 and V is TRBV28, with TRBD1 matching 9 bases. Per the germline V gene, CDR1 is MDHEN and CDR2 is SYDVKM. J was trimmed by 6 bases and V by 6 bases; bases with no gene match: 12. The CDR3 spans 16 residues. In DNA, the CDR3 is TGTGCCAGCAGCGCCCCCGGGACAGGGAACGTTCAGCCCCAGCATTTT. This gives the protein CASSAPGTGNVQPQHF.

V usage is TRBV6-4 and J usage is TRBJ2-1, with D perhaps TRBD2 (6 bases). Looked up from germline, CDR1 is MRHNA and CDR2 is SNTAGT. V lost 0 bases to trimming and J lost 2 bases, with 11 bases between them. The CDR3 is 16 amino acids. The CDR3 region has the DNA TGTGCCAGCAGTGACTCGGGACTTGCCCCCTACAATGAGCAGTTCTTC. Amino acids: CASSDSGLAPYNEQFF.

The V gene is TRBV18, the J gene TRBJ1-4; the match to TRBD1 covers 8 bases. CDR1 KGHSH and CDR2 LQKENI come from the germline V gene. This CDR3 has 17 residues. The junction had 7 bases not matched to a gene; V was cut back by 4 bases and J by 0 bases. The CDR3 DNA sequence: TGTGCCAGCTCACGCGGACAGGGCGGCACAACTAATGAAAAACTGTTTTTT. This gives the protein CASSRGQGGTTNEKLFF.

A single count supports this clone. The chain uses TRBV6-5 and TRBJ1-2; no clear D. The CDR3 contains 16 residues. Germline lookup yields CDR1 MNHEY and CDR2 SVGAGI. Trimming cost V 0 bases and J 1 base, with 12 bases left between them. The CDR3, as DNA: TGTGCCAGCAGTTACTCGATCGGGGAAGTTAACTATGGCTACACCTTC. Residues: CASSYSIGEVNYGYTF.

The chain is built from TRBV25-1 and TRBJ1-3; a weak D match, TRBD1 (6 bases). The CDR3 sequence is 14 residues long. Germline loops: CDR1 MGHDK, CDR2 SYGVNS. Trimming took 3 bases from V and 2 from J, leaving 8 bases between them. The CDR3 sequence is CASSDGGPGNTIYF. The CDR3 bases are TGTGCCAGCAGTGACGGGGGGCCTGGAAACACCATATATTTT.

This clone has just one count. The chain recombines TRBV4-1 with TRBJ2-7, with D possibly being TRBD2 (6 bases). The CDR3 runs to 15 residues. Germline CDR1 reads MGHRA; CDR2 reads YSYEKL. Trimming removed 0 bases from V and 1 base from J, with 10 bases in between. CDR3 nucleotides: TGCGCCAGCAGCCAAGATCACGGGGGATCCTACGAGCAGTACTTC. Encoded protein: CASSQDHGGSYEQYF.

The V gene is TRBV24-1, the J gene TRBJ2-1; no clear D. The V end was cut by 4 bases, the J end by 8 bases, with 14 bases between. In germline, CDR1 is KGHDR, CDR2 SFDVKD. The CDR3 is 14 residues long. CDR3 region: CATSDATTNYEQFF. DNA for the CDR3: TGTGCCACCAGTGACGCTACCACTAATTATGAGCAGTTCTTC.

CDR3 in DNA: TGTGCCAGCAGCTTAATGGTATCCGGCTATGGCTACACCTTC. This codes for CASSLMVSGYGYTF. V and J are TRBV7-2 and TRBJ1-2; D gene unclear. Germline CDR1 reads SGHTA; CDR2 reads FQGNSA. The CDR3 runs 14 residues. The V and J ends lost 2 bases and 4 bases respectively, with 11 bases between them. Full variable domain (missing parts from reference TRBV7-2 and TRBJ1-2): GAGVSQSPSNKVTEKGKDVELRCDPISGHTALYWYRQSLGQGLEFLIYFQGNSAPDKSGLPSDRFSAERTGGSVSTLTIQRTQQEDSAVYLCASSLMVSGYGYTFGSGTRLTVV.

The CDR3 here is CASSQDRREYFLADTQYF. CDR3 bases: TGTGCCAGCAGCCAAGATCGGAGGGAATACTTCCTAGCGGATACGCAGTATTTT. The genes are TRBV3-1 (or the pseudogene TRBV3-2) and TRBJ2-3; D might be TRBD2 (6 bases). Germline V gives CDR1 LGHDT, CDR2 YNNKEL (reference sequence). V gave up 0 bases and J gave up 6 bases, with 22 bases separating them. The CDR3 loop spans 18 amino acids.